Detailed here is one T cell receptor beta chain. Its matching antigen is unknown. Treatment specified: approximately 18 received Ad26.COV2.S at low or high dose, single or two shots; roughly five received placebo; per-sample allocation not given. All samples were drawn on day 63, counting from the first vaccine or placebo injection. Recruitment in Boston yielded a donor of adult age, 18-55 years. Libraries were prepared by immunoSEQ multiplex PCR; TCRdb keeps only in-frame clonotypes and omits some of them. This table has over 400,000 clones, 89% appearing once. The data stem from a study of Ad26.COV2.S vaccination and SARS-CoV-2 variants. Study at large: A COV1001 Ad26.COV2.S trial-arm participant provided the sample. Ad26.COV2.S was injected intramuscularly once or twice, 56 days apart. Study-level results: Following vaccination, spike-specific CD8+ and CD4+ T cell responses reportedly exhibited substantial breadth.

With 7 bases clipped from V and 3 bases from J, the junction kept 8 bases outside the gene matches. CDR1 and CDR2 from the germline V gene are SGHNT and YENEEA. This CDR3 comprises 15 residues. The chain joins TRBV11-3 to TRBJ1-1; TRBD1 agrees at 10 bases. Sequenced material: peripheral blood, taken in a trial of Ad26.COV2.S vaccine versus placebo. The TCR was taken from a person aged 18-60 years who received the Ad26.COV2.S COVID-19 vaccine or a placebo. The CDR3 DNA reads TGTGCCAGCACTTCGTGGGACAGGGGCTACACTGAAGCTTTCTTT. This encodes CASTSWDRGYTEAFF. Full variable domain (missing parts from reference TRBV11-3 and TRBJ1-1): EAGVVQSPRYKIIEKKQPVAFWCNPISGHNTLYWYLQNLGQGPELLIRYENEEAVDDSQLPKDRFSAERLKGVDSTLKIQPAELGDSAVYLCASTSWDRGYTEAFFGQGTRLTVV.